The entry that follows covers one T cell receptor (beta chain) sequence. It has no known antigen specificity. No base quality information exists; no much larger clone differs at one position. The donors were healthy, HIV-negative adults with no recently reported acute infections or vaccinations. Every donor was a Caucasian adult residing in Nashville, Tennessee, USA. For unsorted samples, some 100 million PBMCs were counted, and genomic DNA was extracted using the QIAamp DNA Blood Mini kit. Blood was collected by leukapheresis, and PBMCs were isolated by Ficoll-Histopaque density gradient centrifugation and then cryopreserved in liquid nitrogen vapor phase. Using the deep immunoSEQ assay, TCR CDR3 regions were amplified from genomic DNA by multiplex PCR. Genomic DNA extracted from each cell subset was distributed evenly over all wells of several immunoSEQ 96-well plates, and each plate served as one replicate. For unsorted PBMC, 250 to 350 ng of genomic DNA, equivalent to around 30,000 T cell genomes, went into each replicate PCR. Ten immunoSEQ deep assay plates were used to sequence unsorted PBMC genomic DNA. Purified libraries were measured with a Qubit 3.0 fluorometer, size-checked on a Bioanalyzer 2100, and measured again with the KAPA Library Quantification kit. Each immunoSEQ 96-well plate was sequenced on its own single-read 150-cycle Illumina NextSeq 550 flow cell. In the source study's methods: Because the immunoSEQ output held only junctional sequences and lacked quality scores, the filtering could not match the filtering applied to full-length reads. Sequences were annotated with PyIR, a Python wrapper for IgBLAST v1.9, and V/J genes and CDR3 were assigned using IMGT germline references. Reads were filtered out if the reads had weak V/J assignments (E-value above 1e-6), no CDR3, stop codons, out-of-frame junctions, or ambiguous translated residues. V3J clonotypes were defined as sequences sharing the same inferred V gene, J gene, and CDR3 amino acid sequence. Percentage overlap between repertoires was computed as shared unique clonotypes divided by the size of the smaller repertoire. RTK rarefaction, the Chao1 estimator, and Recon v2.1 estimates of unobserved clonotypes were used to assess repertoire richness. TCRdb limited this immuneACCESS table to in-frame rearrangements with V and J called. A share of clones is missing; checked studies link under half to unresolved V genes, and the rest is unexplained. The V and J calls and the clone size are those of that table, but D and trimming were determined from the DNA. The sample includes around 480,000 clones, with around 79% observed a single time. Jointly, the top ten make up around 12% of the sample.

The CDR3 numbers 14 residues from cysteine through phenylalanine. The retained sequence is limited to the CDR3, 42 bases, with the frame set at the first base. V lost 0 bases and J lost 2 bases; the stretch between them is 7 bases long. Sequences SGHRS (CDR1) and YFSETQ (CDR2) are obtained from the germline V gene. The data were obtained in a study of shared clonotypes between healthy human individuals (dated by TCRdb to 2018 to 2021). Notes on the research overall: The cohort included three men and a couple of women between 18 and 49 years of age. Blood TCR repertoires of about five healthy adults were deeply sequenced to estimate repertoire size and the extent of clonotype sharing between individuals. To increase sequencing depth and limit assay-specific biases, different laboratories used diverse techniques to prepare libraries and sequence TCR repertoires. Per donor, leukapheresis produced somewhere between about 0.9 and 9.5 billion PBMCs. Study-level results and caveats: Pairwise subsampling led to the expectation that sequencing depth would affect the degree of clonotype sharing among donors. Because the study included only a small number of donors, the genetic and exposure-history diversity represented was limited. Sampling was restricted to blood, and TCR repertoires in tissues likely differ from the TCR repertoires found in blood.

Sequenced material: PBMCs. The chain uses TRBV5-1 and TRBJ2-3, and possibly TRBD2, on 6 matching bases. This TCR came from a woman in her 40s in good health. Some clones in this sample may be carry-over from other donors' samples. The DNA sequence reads TGCGCCAGCAGCTTGGGGGACTTCACAGATACGCAGTATTTT. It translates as CASSLGDFTDTQYF.